The entry below gives a single T cell receptor (beta chain) sequence along with its context. In the authors' methods: The authors estimated nucleated cell counts from reference gene primer amplification. Assay used: immunoSEQ multiplex PCR; TCRdb lists only in-frame clones, some missing. That table gives V, J and clone size, and the DNA gave D and trimming. The sample lists some 250,000 clones; 70% to 85% were seen once. The CDR3 contains 14 residues. Germline CDR1 MNHEY, CDR2 SVGEGT. Trimming removed 2 bases at V and 2 bases at J, with 9 bases between. This record belongs to a study of blood T cell repertoires in COVID-19. On the study more broadly: T cells, B-cell-depleted T cells, or PBMCs provided the cDNA or gDNA that served as material.

The TCR comes from a woman older than 75 with acute or convalescent COVID-19. The rearrangement uses TRBV6-2 or TRBV6-3 and TRBJ1-2; D is possibly TRBD1 (5 bases). Input material: peripheral blood. CDR3 sequence (DNA): TGTGCCAGCAGTTACGGGGGGACCAACTATGGCTACACCTTC. It is translated as CASSYGGTNYGYTF.